This T cell receptor beta chain is drawn from a study of T cell repertoires in cytomegalovirus infection (dated by TCRdb to about 2019). As for the study more broadly: The peptide stimulations were aimed at well-studied HLA-B-restricted epitopes as well as recently identified HLA-C-restricted CMV epitopes, whose presentation resists viral immunomodulation. The HLA type of each donor mattered for the analysis, because public TCR beta signatures pointed to carriage of CMV infection along with the matching HLA type. What the work shows at the level of the full study, not this receptor alone: Carriers of CMV infection plus the relevant HLA type were discriminated by the cumulative frequency of public TCR beta family members in the study cohort and in an independent approximately 400-donor cohort. The ex vivo response was dominated by HLA-C-restricted CMV-specific TCR beta clonotypes, and the single most frequent clonotype in two of eight donors was supplied by these HLA-C-restricted clonotypes.

From a lookup of the germline V gene (reference sequence), CDR1 and CDR2 are SEHNR and FQNEAQ. The CDR3 has 17 amino acids, counting the end cysteine and phenylalanine. The CDR3 DNA has 51 bases and is translated from base 1. V sheds 1 base and J sheds 4 bases, leaving 19 bases between their ends. TCRdb shows the sequencer as Illumina HiSeq 1500. Using fastp trimming at Q25 and MiXCR clonotype assembly, TCRdb reanalyzed the public sequencing data and kept in-frame beta chains. One record per CDR3 amino acid sequence lists the most common genes and DNA. The sample profile shows approximately 74,000 distinct CDR3 sequences; approximately 42% of them were found once. The ten biggest clones cover 85% to 95% of the sample. In the paper's terms, the treatment or condition label means: in vitro stimulation with specific CMV peptide epitopes to enrich CMV-specific T cells. Only a few counts were recorded for this clonotype. Its antigen has not been determined. Base qualities are missing; no much larger clone stands one base away.

The sequencing here drew on CD8+ T cells from cultured PBMCs, taken from culture after CMV antigen stimulation. The chain couples TRBV7-9 to TRBJ2-5; no D segment can be confidently identified. The clonotype was recovered from a human donor in good health (CMV status not recorded). Some clones in this sample may be carry-over from other donors' samples. The CDR3 protein is CASSLVVTPPARETQYF. The DNA sequence follows: TGTGCCAGCAGCTTAGTAGTAACCCCGCCAGCGAGAGAGACCCAGTACTTC.